This T cell receptor (beta chain) appears in the sequencing data of a study of blood T cells in healthy people across ages. The study, taken as a whole, reports: CMV status of donors was unknown, possibly confounding expanded clonotype changes.

CDR1 is LNHNV, CDR2 YYDKDF, per germline (reference sequence). The CDR3 consists of 15 residues. Trimming removed 5 bases from V and 3 bases from J, with 13 bases in between. At least ten counts were recorded for this clonotype. Its target is unknown. A second about 7 to 12 cycle PCR used barcoded and J-beta primers. TCRdb reprocessed the 5' RACE reads via MiXCR and lists one record per CDR3 protein. Counted here are 800,000 to 950,000 distinct CDR3 sequences, about 28% occurring once; the ten biggest clones make up 10%. A further study also used this sample, focusing on T cells of mothers and their children. As that report states: Addition of sample barcodes and 2-4 random nucleotides occurred through the M1S primer of the second PCR.

The chain combines TRBV15 with TRBJ1-4, with D possibly matching TRBD1 (5 bases). Sequenced sample: blood. This clonotype was sampled from a woman in her thirties or forties in good health. CDR3 sequence: CATSGRARANEKLFF. In nucleotides, the CDR3 is TGTGCCACCAGCGGCAGGGCGCGGGCTAATGAAAAACTGTTTTTT.